This T cell receptor (beta chain) was sequenced for a study of blood T cells in healthy people across ages. This clonotype turned up a few times. What it binds is not known. The CDR3 has 13 amino acids. The V and J ends lost 8 bases and 1 base respectively, with 6 bases between them. From germline, CDR1 is SGHTA and CDR2 FQGNSA. Points from the study as a whole: Fewer expanded clones and more diversity marked long-lived versus aged donors.

Then a second PCR, running roughly 7 to 11 cycles, was carried out with a sample-barcoded 5' primer and a J-beta primer mix. Each cDNA molecule carried a tag from a template-switch adaptor that contained 12 random nucleotides. TCRdb processed the 5' RACE reads anew with MiXCR; each CDR3 protein has one entry. The sample has 650,000 to 800,000 distinct CDR3 sequences; 40% to 50% are singletons. The rearrangement uses TRBV7-2 and TRBJ2-6; no clear D. This clonotype originated in a man in his sixties in good health. The sequenced sample consisted of blood. CDR3 sequence (DNA): TGTGCCAGCGTGGAATCTGGGGCCAACGTCCTGACTTTC. Amino acids: CASVESGANVLTF.